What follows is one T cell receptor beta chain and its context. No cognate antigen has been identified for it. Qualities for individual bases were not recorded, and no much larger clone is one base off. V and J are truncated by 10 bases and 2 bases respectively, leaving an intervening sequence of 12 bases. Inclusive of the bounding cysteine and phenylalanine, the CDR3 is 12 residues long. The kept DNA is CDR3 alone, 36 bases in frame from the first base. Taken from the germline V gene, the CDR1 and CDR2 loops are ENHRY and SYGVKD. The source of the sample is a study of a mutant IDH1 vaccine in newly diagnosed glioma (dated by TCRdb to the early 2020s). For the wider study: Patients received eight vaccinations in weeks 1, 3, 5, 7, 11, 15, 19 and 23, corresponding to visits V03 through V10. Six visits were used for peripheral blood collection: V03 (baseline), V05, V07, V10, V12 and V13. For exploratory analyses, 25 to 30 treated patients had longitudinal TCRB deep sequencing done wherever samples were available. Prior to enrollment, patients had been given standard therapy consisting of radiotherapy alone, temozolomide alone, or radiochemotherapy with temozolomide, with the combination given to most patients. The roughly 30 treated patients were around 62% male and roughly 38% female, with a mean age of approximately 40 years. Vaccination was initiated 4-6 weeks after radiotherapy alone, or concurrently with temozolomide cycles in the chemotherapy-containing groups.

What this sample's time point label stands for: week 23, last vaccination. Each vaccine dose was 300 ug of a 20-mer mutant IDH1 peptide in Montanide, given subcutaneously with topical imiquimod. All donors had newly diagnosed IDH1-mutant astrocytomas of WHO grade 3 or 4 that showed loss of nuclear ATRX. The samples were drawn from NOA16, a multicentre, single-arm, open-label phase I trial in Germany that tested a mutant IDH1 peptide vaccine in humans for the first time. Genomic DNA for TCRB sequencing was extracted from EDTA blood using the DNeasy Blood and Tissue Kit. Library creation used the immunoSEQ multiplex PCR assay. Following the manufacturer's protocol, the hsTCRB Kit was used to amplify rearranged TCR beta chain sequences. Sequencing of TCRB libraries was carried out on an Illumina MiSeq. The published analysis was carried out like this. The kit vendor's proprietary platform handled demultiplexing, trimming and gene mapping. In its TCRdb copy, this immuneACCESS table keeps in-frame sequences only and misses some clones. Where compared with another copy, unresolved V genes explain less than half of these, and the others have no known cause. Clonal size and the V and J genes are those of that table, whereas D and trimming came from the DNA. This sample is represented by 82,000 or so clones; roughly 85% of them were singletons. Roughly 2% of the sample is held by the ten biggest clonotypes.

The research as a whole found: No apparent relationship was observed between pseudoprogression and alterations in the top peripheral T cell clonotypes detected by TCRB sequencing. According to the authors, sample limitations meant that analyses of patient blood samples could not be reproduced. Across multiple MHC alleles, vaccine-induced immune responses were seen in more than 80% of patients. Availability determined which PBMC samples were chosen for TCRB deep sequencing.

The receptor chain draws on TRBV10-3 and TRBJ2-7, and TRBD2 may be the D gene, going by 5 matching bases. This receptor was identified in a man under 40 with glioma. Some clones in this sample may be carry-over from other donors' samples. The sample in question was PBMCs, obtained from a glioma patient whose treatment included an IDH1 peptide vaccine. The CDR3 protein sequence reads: CATTHGAYEQYF. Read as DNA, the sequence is TGTGCCACCACTCACGGGGCCTACGAGCAGTACTTC.